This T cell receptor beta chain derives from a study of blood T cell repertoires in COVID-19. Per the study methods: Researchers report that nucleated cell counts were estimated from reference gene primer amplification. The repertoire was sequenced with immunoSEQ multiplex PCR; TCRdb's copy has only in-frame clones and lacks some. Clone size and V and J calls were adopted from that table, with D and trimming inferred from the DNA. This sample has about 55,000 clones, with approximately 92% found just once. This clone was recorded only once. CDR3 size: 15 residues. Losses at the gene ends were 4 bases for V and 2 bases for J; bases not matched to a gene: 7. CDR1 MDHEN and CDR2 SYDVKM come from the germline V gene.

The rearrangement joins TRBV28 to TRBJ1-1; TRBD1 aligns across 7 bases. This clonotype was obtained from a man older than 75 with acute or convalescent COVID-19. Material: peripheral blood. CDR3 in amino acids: CASSYPDRSNTEAFF. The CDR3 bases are TGTGCCAGCAGTTACCCGGACAGGAGTAACACTGAAGCTTTCTTT.